Detailed here is one T cell receptor (beta chain). Antigen unknown. These data belong to a study of shared clonotypes between healthy human individuals. Looking at the study overall: Serving as donors were two women and three men, whose ages spanned 18 to 49.

Genomic DNA came from 90 million or so PBMCs in unsorted samples. The ends were cut back, 4 bases at V and 8 bases at J, with 16 bases in the middle. The CDR3 has 14 amino acids. CDR1 and CDR2 (germline): SGDLS, YYNGEE. Methods used by the authors: ImmunoSEQ only sent back junction sequences with no quality scores, so filtering was done differently. Assay: immunoSEQ multiplex PCR; the TCRdb copy retains only in-frame clones and omits some. Clonal size and the V and J genes are those of that table, whereas D and trimming came from the DNA. The profile shows about 490,000 clones, approximately 82% of them singletons. Notes on the study in general: Few donors restricted represented genetic and exposure-history diversity.

The chain links TRBV9 to TRBJ2-1; D is perhaps TRBD2 (6 bases). The source material was PBMCs. The source is a woman between 40 and 50 years old in good health. Some clones in this sample may be carry-over from other donors' samples. This CDR3 is CASSNRDWGDEQFF. CDR3 sequence (DNA): TGTGCCAGCAGCAACCGGGACTGGGGGGATGAGCAGTTCTTC.